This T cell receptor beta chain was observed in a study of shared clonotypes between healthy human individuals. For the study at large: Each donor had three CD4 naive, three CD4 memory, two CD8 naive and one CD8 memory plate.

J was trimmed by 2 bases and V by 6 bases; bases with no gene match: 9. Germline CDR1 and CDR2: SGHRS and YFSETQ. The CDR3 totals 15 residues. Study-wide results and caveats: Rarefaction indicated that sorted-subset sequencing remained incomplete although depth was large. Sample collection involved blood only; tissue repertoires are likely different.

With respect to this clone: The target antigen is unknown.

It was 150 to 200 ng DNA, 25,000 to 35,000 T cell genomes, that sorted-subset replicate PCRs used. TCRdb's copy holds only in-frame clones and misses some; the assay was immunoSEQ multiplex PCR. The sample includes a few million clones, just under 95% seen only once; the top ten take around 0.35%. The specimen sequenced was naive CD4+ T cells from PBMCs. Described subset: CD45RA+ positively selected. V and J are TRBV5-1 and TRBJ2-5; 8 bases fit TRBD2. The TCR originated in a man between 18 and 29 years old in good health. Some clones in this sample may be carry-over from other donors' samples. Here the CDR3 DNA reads TGCGCCAGCACTAGCTCCGGGACTAGACAAGAGACCCAGTACTTC. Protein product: CASTSSGTRQETQYF.